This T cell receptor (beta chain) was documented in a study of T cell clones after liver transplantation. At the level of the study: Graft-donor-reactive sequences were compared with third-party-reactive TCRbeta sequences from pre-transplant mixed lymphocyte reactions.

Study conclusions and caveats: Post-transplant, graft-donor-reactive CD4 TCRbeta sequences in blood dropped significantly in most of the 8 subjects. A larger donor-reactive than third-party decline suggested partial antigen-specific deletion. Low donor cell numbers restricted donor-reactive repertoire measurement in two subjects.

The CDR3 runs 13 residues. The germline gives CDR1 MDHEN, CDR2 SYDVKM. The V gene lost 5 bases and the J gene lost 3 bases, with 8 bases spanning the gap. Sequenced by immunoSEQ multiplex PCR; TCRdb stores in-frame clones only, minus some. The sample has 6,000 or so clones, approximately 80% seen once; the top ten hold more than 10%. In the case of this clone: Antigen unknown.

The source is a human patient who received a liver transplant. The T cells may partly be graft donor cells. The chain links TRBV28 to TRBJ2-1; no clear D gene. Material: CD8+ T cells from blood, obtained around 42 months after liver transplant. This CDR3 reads CASSATGYNEQFF. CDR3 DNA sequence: TGTGCCAGCAGTGCGACTGGCTACAATGAGCAGTTCTTC.